The 18 T cell receptor beta chains presented below share a single source sample, sequenced in a study of blood T cell repertoires in COVID-19. Profiling relied on immunoSEQ multiplex PCR, and the TCRdb table lists in-frame clones only, not all of them. The sample has some 250,000 clones, 88% seen once. Sequenced input: peripheral blood. The receptors stem from a woman between 40 and 55 years old who had recovered from COVID-19.

The sample holds one count of this clone. The gene calls are TRBV18 and TRBJ1-5; 8 bases line up with TRBD1. After removal of 3 bases from V and 6 bases from J, the junction contained 4 bases not matched to a gene. The CDR3 covers 14 residues. Germline V gives CDR1 KGHSH, CDR2 LQKENI. The CDR3 DNA reads as TGTGCCAGCTCACCGGACAGGGAGGGTCAGCCCCAGCATTTT. It yields the protein CASSPDREGQPQHF. Full variable domain (rest looked up from reference TRBV18 and TRBJ1-5): NAGVMQNPRHLVRRRGQEARLRCSPMKGHSHVYWYRQLPEEGLKFMVYLQKENIIDESGMPKERFSAEFPKEGPSILRIQQVVRGDSAAYFCASSPDREGQPQHFGDGTRLSIL.

This chain joins TRBV27 and TRBJ1-2; the match to TRBD1 covers 8 bases. The germline CDR1 and CDR2 sequences are MNHEY and SMNVEV (reference sequence). J lost 8 bases, V lost 0 bases, and 5 bases had no gene match. The CDR3 spans 14 residues. CDR3 nucleotide sequence: TGTGCCAGCAGTTTATCGGACAGGGCAGCCGGCTACACCTTC. This gives the protein CASSLSDRAAGYTF.

This CDR3 is CASGLGDNSPLHF. The CDR3 DNA is TGTGCTAGTGGTTTGGGAGATAATTCACCCCTCCACTTT. The V call is TRBV12-5, the J call TRBJ1-6; D is ambiguous. This CDR3 has 13 amino acids. The V end lost 1 base, the J end lost 5 bases, and 3 bases lay between the germline ends. From germline, CDR1 is LGHNT and CDR2 FRNRAP.

The rearrangement joins TRBV14 to TRBJ2-3; perhaps TRBD2 as D (6 bases). This CDR3 spans 16 amino acids. V gave up 0 bases and J gave up 1 base, with 11 bases separating them. Germline V gene lookup returns CDR1 SGHDN and CDR2 FVKESK. The CDR3 DNA reads as TGTGCCAGCAGCCAAGATGGCGGAGGGGGCACAGATACGCAGTATTTT. Amino acid sequence: CASSQDGGGGTDTQYF.

The chain uses TRBV7-2 and TRBJ2-1; a possible D gene is TRBD2 (5 bases). This CDR3 has 11 residues. The germline V and J ends were trimmed by 8 bases and 10 bases, with 12 bases remaining between them. CDR1 SGHTA and CDR2 FQGNSA come from the germline V gene. The CDR3 coding sequence is TGTGCCAGCGGCAATACTAGGGAGCAGTTCTTC. Its protein product is CASGNTREQFF.

The chain combines TRBV18 with TRBJ1-1, with D perhaps matching TRBD1 (5 bases). CDR3 length equals 15 residues. Between the trimmed V and J ends, which lost 2 bases and 0 bases, there was a span of 10 bases. The V gene's germline CDR1 is KGHSH and CDR2 LQKENI. The CDR3 DNA reads as TGTGCCAGCTCACCAGGGGCAAGTATGAACACTGAAGCTTTCTTT. Its protein product is CASSPGASMNTEAFF. Full variable domain (missing parts from reference TRBV18 and TRBJ1-1): NAGVMQNPRHLVRRRGQEARLRCSPMKGHSHVYWYRQLPEEGLKFMVYLQKENIIDESGMPKERFSAEFPKEGPSILRIQQVVRGDSAAYFCASSPGASMNTEAFFGQGTRLTVV.

The chain's CDR3 is CASSPRTSGSVYEQYF. As DNA, the CDR3 is TGTGCCAGCAGCCCCAGGACTAGCGGGTCGGTCTACGAGCAGTACTTC. This chain uses TRBV9 with TRBJ2-7, with 11 positions matching TRBD2. V dropped 4 bases and J dropped 3; count of bases not matched to a gene: 9. This CDR3 is built from 16 residues. Germline V lookup: CDR1 SGDLS, CDR2 YYNGEE.

Only one count was recorded for this clone. The chain recombines TRBV4-3 with TRBJ1-2; 8 nucleotides align to TRBD1. The germline CDR1 and CDR2 sequences are LGHNA and YSLEER. CDR3 length: 15 amino acids. With 0 bases clipped from V and 7 bases from J, the junction kept 7 bases outside the gene matches. CDR3 protein: CASSQETGQAGGYTF. The CDR3 nucleotides are TGCGCCAGCAGCCAAGAAACGGGACAGGCGGGTGGCTACACCTTC.

The count of this clone is one. The J gene is TRBJ1-4, the V gene TRBV2, with D unclear. Germline assignment: CDR1 SNHLY and CDR2 FYNNEI. CDR3 length: 15 amino acids. Trimming removed 6 bases at V and 6 bases at J, with 17 bases between. The CDR3, as DNA: TGTGCCAGCAGGGCGGGCCGGGCTCCGGATGAAAAACTGTTTTTT. This gives the protein CASRAGRAPDEKLFF. The whole variable domain, remainder taken from reference TRBV2 and TRBJ1-4, is EPEVTQTPSHQVTQMGQEVILRCVPISNHLYFYWYRQILGQKVEFLVSFYNNEISEKSEIFDDQFSVERPDGSNFTLKIRSTKLEDSAMYFCASRAGRAPDEKLFFGSGTQLSVL.

This clone has just one count. The chain employs TRBV18 and TRBJ2-2; 8 bases line up with TRBD1. The V gene end was trimmed by 4 bases and the J gene end by 6 bases; junction bases not matched to a gene: 4. Germline assignment: CDR1 KGHSH and CDR2 LQKENI. The CDR3 length is 14 residues. The CDR3 DNA reads as TGTGCCAGCTCACGGATACAGGGGGCCGGGGAGCTGTTTTTT. Amino acids: CASSRIQGAGELFF.

The chain employs TRBV3-1 (or the pseudogene TRBV3-2) and TRBJ2-2; TRBD2 agrees at 7 bases. J was trimmed by 7 bases and V by 2 bases; bases with no gene match: 7. Germline CDR1 and CDR2: LGHDT and YNNKEL (reference sequence). The CDR3 has 15 amino acids. The CDR3 reads CASSQWGSGDGELFF. The CDR3 DNA reads TGTGCCAGCAGCCAATGGGGGAGCGGGGACGGGGAGCTGTTTTTT.

The chain employs TRBV5-1 and TRBJ2-1, with TRBD2 matching 9 bases. The germline V gene encodes CDR1 SGHRS and CDR2 YFSETQ. V lost 4 bases and J lost 5; bases outside the gene matches: 7. There are 15 residues in the CDR3. The DNA of the CDR3 is TGCGCCAGCAGCCCCCGGGCTAGCGGGGACAATGAGCAGTTCTTC. Protein sequence: CASSPRASGDNEQFF.

This chain connects TRBV28 to TRBJ2-7; 11 bases are a match to TRBD1. The length of the CDR3 is 18 residues. V lost 7 bases to trimming and J lost 3 bases; unmatched junction nucleotides: 17. Germline lookup yields CDR1 MDHEN and CDR2 SYDVKM. CDR3 sequence (DNA): TGTGCCAGCACTTGGGGACAGGGGGTAGTGGGCAGACACTACGAGCAGTACGTC. Protein sequence: CASTWGQGVVGRHYEQYV.

The chain combines TRBV27 with TRBJ1-2, with TRBD1 matching over 9 bases. The CDR3 runs to 15 residues. CDR1 and CDR2 (germline): MNHEY, SMNVEV (reference sequence). Losses at the gene ends were 6 bases for V and 2 bases for J; bases not matched to a gene: 7. The CDR3 spells CASRGQGQGNYGYTF. The CDR3 DNA follows: TGTGCCAGCAGGGGACAGGGTCAAGGGAACTATGGCTACACCTTC.

This sequence joins TRBV4-2 and TRBJ2-5, with D possibly TRBD2 on 5 matching bases. The CDR3 is 11 residues long. The germline gives CDR1 LGHNA, CDR2 YNFKEQ. Trimming pared 4 bases from V and 9 bases from J, leaving 9 bases between. The CDR3 DNA reads TGTGCCAGCAGCCCAGCCGGGGCCCAGTACTTC. Translating gives CASSPAGAQYF.

The rearrangement links TRBV19 to TRBJ2-1; D is perhaps TRBD2 (7 bases). Germline CDR1 and CDR2: LNHDA and SQIVND (reference sequence). Trimming shortened V by 7 bases and J by 2 bases, and 15 bases separated the two germline ends. The CDR3 runs to 15 residues. The CDR3 DNA reads as TGTGCCAGTACCCCCACGGGGGGCGCCTACAATGAGCAGTTCTTC. It specifies CASTPTGGAYNEQFF. The entire variable domain, with the rest obtained from reference TRBV19 and TRBJ2-1, is as follows: DGGITQSPKYLFRKEGQNVTLSCEQNLNHDAMYWYRQDPGQGLRLIYYSQIVNDFQKGDIAEGYSVSREKKESFPLTVTSAQKNPTAFYLCASTPTGGAYNEQFFGPGTRLTVL.

The chain links TRBV29-1 to TRBJ1-2, with D hard to call. CDR3 length equals 12 residues. V was pared by 8 bases and J by 4 bases, with 14 bases between. CDR1 is SQVTM and CDR2 is ANQGSEA in the germline V gene. The CDR3 loop reads CSPFRGLYGYTF. In nucleotides, the CDR3 is TGCAGCCCCTTCCGTGGGCTCTATGGCTACACCTTC.

This rearrangement joins TRBV7-2 to TRBJ1-2; 8 bases map to TRBD1. J lost 4 bases, V lost 7 bases, and 5 bases had no gene match. The CDR3 extends over 13 amino acids. CDR1 is SGHTA and CDR2 is FQGNSA in the germline V gene. CDR3 DNA: TGTGCCAGCACCCCAGGGGGCGGCTATGGCTACACCTTC. It translates to CASTPGGGYGYTF.